The clone carrying this T cell receptor (beta chain) was seen more than once but under ten times. Its antigen is unidentified. The source of the sample is a study of response to subunit inactivated influenza vaccine. Study-wide results and caveats: There was a suggestion from the authors that each seasonal influenza vaccination recruits few new T cells.

Germline CDR1 and CDR2: DFQATT and SNEGSKA (reference sequence). V shed 4 bases and J shed 3 bases, with 16 bases lying between them. The CDR3 runs 14 residues. TCRdb redid the calling of the RT-PCR reads with MiXCR, one entry per CDR3 protein. Of some 640,000 distinct CDR3 sequences in the sample, about 15% were seen once. The sample consisted of PBMCs from blood, taken roughly 2 weeks before vaccination. This rearrangement joins TRBV20-1 to TRBJ2-7; D might be TRBD1 (5 bases). The clonotype originates from a man over 45 who received an inactivated influenza vaccine. CDR3 coding DNA: TGCAGTGCTACAAACCAGGGTAGGGGCTACGAGCAGTACTTC. Translation gives CSATNQGRGYEQYF.